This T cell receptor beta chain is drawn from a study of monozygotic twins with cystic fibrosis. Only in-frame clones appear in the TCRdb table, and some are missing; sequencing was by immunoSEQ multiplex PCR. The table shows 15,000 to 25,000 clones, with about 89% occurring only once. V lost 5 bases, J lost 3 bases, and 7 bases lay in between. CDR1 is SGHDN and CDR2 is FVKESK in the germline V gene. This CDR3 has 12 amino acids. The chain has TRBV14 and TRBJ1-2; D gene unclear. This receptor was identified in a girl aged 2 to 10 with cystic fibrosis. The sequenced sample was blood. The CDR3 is CASSSSDYGYTF. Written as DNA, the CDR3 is TGTGCCAGCAGCTCTTCCGACTATGGCTACACCTTC.